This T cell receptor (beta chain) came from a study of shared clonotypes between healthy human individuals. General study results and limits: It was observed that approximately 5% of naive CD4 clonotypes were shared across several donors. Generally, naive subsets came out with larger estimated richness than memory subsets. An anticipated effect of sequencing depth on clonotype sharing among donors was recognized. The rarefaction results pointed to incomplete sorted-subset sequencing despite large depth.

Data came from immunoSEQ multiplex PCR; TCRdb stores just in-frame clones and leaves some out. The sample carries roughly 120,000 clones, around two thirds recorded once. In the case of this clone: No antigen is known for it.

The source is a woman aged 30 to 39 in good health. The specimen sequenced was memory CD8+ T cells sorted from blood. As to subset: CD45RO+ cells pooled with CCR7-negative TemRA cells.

CDR3 residues: CASSFLSRAKVNTEAFF. The DNA for the CDR3 is TGTGCCAGCAGTTTTTTGAGTCGCGCTAAAGTGAACACTGAAGCTTTCTTT. This chain uses TRBV28 with TRBJ1-1; D is unresolved. The germline V gene encodes CDR1 MDHEN and CDR2 SYDVKM. Trimming stripped 3 bases from V and 0 bases from J, with 17 bases between. This CDR3 has 17 amino acids.